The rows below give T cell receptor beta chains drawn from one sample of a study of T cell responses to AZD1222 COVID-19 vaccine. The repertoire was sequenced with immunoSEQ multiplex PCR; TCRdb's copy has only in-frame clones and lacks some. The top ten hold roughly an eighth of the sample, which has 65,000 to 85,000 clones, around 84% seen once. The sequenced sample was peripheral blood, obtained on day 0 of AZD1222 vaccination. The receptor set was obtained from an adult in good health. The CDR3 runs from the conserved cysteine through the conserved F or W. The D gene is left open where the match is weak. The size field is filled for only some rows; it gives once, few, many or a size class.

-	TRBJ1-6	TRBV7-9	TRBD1	TGTGCCAGCAGCCCTGGACAGGGGCCGGATTCACCCCTCCACTTT	CASSPGQGPDSPLHF
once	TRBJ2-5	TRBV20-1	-	TGCAGTGCTAGTTCGGCAGGAAAAGAGACCCAGTACTTC	CSASSAGKETQYF
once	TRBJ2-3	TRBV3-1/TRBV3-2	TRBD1	TGTGCCAGCAGCCAAGGAAGACAGGGCACTAGCACAGATACGCAGTATTTT	CASSQGRQGTSTDTQYF
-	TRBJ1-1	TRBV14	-	TGTGCCAGCAGCTGGGACGGGTATGAAGCTTTCTTT	CASSWDGYEAFF
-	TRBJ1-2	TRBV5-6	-	TGTGCCAGCAGCTTGAGAAGGACAGACTATGGCTACACCTTC	CASSLRRTDYGYTF
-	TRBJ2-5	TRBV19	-	TGTGCCAGTAGTATGGGAGAGACCCAGTACTTC	CASSMGETQYF
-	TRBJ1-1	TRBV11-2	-	TGTGCCAGCAGATTCGGACATAACGCAGGGAACACTGAAGCTTTCTTT	CASRFGHNAGNTEAFF
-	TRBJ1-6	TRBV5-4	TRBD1	TGTGCCAGCAGCTTAACAGGGGGGAATAATTCACCCCTCCACTTT	CASSLTGGNNSPLHF
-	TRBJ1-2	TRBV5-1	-	TGCGCCAGCAGCTTGGGGGACGGGGGCTATGGCTACACCTTC	CASSLGDGGYGYTF
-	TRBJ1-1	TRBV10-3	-	TGTGCCATCAGCCAGGGAAGGACTGAAGCTTTCTTT	CAISQGRTEAFF
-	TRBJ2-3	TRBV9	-	TGTGCCAGCAGCAGCCGCAGGGGATCTGGTACAGATACGCAGTATTTT	CASSSRRGSGTDTQYF
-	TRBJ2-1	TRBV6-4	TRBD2	TGTGCCAGCAGTGCTCTCCGAACTAGCGGGGGGTCCTACAATGAGCAGTTCTTC	CASSALRTSGGSYNEQFF
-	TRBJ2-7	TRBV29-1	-	TGCAGCGTTGGAGCCAGAGACATGGAGCAGTACTTC	CSVGARDMEQYF
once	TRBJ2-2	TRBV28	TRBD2	TGTGCCAGCGTCCGGGGGGGAAACACCGGGGAGCTGTTTTTT	CASVRGGNTGELFF
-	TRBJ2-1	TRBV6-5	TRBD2	TGTGCCAGCAGTTATCAATTAGCGCGGGGGTTGTTCTTC	CASSYQLARGLFF
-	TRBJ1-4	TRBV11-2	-	TGTGCCAGCAGCCCTCGGGGTGTTGAAAAACTGTTTTTT	CASSPRGVEKLFF
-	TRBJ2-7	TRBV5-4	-	TGTGCCAGCAGCTCAGACAGGATGACGTCCTACGAGCAGTACTTC	CASSSDRMTSYEQYF
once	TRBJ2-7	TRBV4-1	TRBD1	TGCGCCAGCAGCCAAGATCGTTATTGGGGCAGGGGGCCGAGGGAGCAGTACTTC	CASSQDRYWGRGPREQYF
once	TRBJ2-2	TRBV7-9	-	TGTGCCAGCAGTTTCCAGGGTGGCGGGGAGCTGTTTTTT	CASSFQGGGELFF
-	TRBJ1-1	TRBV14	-	TGTGCCAGCAGCCAATTAAATCCACAGCCACTGAACACTGAAGCTTTCTTT	CASSQLNPQPLNTEAFF
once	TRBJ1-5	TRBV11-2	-	TGTGCCAGCAGCTTAGGAGGACAAGTGCAGCCCCAGCATTTT	CASSLGGQVQPQHF
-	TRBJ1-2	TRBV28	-	TGTGCCAGCAGACAGGGCAATAACTATGGCTACACCTTC	CASRQGNNYGYTF
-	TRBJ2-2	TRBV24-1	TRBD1	TGTGCCACCAGTGGACTTTCGGGACAGGGCTTCACCGGGGAGCTGTTTTTT	CATSGLSGQGFTGELFF
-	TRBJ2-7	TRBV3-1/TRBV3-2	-	TGTGCCAGCAGCCAATTTTACGAGCAGTACTTC	CASSQFYEQYF
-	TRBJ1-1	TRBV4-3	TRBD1	TGCGCCAGCAGCCAGGGACAGATGAACACTGAAGCTTTCTTT	CASSQGQMNTEAFF
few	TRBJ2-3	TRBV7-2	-	TGTGCCAGCAGCTTATATAGCCCTCAAGGTGATACGCAGTATTTT	CASSLYSPQGDTQYF
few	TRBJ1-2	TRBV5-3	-	TGTGCCAGAATCTGGGGCTGCTATGGCTACACCTTC	CARIWGCYGYTF
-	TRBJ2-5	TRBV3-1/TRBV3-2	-	TGTGCCTCAGCATGGAATCCAGGGAGCCAAGAGACCCAGTACTTC	CASAWNPGSQETQYF
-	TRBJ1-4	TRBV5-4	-	TGTGCCAGCAGCCCGGACCTCCGAGGGAACGAAAAACTGTTTTTT	CASSPDLRGNEKLFF
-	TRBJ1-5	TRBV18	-	TGTGCCAGCTCACCAACCACGACAGTTTCGGGAGGGAATCAGCCCCAGCATTTT	CASSPTTTVSGGNQPQHF
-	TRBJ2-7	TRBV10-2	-	TGCGCCAGCAGTGAAGGGGTATACATCTACGAGCAGTACTTC	CASSEGVYIYEQYF
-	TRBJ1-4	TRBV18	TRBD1	TGTGCCAGCTCACCCGACAGGGCCGAAAAACTGTTTTTT	CASSPDRAEKLFF
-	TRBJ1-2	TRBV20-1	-	TGCAGTGCTAGTGCACAGGGTCGTTTTCAAGGCTACACCTTC	CSASAQGRFQGYTF
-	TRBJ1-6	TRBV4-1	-	TGCGCCAGCAGCCAAAGAGAAAATTCACCCCTCCACTTT	CASSQRENSPLHF
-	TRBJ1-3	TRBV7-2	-	TGTGCCAGCAGCGCCCGAGGAGGAAACACCATATATTTT	CASSARGGNTIYF
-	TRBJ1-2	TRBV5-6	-	TGTGCCAGCAGCTTCTCCTCCAGGGGCTATGGCTACACCTTC	CASSFSSRGYGYTF
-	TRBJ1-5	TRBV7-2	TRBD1	TGTGCCAGCAGCGAACAGGGGGGGAGGAATCAGCCCCAGCATTTT	CASSEQGGRNQPQHF
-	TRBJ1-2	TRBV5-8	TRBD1	TGTGCCAGCAGCCGCAGGGGGAGCTATGGCTACACCTTC	CASSRRGSYGYTF